This section outlines one TCR beta chain sequence together with its context. Antigen unknown. Each sorted subset replicate got 200 ng genomic DNA, roughly 30,000 genomes. Sequencing used immunoSEQ multiplex PCR; TCRdb keeps in-frame clones, though not all of them. Among 2.5 million or so clones listed, just over 90% were seen once. This entry belongs to a study of shared clonotypes between healthy human individuals. Looking at the study overall: A donor's plate count was three for CD4 naive and three for CD4 memory; CD8 naive had two and CD8 memory one.

General study points: Naive CD4 clonotypes overlapped across a handful of donors at roughly 4.5%.

This CDR3 is 15 amino acids long. The chain uses TRBV21-1 and TRBJ2-1. TRBV21-1 is tagged as a pseudogene. This receptor was identified in a young man in good health. The sample was naive CD4+ T cells sorted from blood. The subset: CD45RA+ positively selected. The DNA of the CDR3 is TGTGCCTCTACGAGTGGATTCCACACCTACAATGAGCAGTTCTTC. Translated, it gives CASTSGFHTYNEQFF.